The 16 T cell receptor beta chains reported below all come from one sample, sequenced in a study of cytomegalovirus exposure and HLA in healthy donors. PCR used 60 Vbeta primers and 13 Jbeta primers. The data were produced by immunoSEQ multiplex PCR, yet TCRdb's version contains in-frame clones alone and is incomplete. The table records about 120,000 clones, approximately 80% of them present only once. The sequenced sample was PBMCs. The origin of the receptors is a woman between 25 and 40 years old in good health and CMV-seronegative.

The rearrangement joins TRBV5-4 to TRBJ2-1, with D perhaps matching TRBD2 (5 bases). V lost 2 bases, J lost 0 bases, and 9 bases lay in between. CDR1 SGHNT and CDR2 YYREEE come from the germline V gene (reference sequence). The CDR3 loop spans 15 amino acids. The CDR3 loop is CASSLTAGSYNEQFF. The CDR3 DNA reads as TGTGCCAGCAGCTTAACGGCGGGCTCCTACAATGAGCAGTTCTTC.

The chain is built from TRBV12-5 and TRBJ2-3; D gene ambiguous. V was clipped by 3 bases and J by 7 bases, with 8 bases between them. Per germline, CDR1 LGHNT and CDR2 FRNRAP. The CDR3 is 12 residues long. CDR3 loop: CASGLNSHTQYF. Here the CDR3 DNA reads TGTGCTAGTGGTTTAAACAGCCATACGCAGTATTTT.

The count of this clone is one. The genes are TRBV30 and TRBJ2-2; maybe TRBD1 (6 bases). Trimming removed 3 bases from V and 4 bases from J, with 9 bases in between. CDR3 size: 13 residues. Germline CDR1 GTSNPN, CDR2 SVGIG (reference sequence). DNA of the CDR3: TGTGCCTGGAGGGGGACACCCACCGGGGAGCTGTTTTTT. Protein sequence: CAWRGTPTGELFF.

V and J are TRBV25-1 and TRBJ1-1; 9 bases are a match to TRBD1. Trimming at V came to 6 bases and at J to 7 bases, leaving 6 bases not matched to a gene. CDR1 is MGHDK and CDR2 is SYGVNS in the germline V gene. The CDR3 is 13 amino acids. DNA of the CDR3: TGTGCCAGCAGCCGGACAGGGGCCAGTGAAGCTTTCTTT. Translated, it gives CASSRTGASEAFF.

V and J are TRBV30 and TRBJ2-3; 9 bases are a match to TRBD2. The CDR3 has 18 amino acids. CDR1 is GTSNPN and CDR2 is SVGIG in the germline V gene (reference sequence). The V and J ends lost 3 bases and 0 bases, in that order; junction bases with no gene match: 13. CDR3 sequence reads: CAWSGMTSGRASTDTQYF. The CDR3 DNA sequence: TGTGCCTGGAGCGGGATGACTAGCGGAAGAGCTAGCACAGATACGCAGTATTTT.

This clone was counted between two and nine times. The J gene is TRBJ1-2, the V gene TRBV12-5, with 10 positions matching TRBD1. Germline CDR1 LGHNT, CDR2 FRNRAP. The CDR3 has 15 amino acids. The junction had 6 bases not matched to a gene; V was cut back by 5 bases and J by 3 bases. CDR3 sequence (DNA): TGTGCTAGTGGTCCTGAGACAGGGGGCGACTATGGCTACACCTTC. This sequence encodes CASGPETGGDYGYTF.

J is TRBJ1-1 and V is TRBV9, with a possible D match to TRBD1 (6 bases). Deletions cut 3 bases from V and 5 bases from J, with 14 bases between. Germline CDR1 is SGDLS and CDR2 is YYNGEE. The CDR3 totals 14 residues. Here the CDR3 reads CASSARGGWTEAFF. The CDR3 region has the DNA TGTGCCAGCAGCGCCAGAGGGGGTTGGACTGAAGCTTTCTTT.

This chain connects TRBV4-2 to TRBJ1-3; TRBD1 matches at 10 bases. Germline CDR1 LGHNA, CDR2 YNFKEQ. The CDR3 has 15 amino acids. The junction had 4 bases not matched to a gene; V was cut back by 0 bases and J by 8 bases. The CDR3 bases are TGTGCCAGCAGCCAAGACCGGGACAGGGGATACACCATATATTTT. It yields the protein CASSQDRDRGYTIYF.

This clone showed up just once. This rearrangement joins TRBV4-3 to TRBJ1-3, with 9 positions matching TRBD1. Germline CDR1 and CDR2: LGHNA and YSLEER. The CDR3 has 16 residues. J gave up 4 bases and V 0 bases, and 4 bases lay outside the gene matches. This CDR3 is CASSQDGGTGGNTIYF. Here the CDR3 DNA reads TGCGCCAGCAGCCAAGACGGGGGGACAGGGGGAAACACCATATATTTT.

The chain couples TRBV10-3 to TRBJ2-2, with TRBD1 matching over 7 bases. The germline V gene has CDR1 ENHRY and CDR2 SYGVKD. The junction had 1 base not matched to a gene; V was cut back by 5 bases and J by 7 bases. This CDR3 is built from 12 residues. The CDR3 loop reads CAISRTGGELFF. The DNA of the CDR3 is TGTGCCATCAGTCGGACAGGCGGGGAGCTGTTTTTT.

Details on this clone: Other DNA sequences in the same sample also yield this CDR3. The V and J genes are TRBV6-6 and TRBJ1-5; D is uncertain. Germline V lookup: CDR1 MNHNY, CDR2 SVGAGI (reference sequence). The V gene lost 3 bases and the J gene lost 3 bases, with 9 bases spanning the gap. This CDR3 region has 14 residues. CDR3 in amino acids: CASSYVASNQPQHF. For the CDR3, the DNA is TGTGCCAGCAGTTATGTGGCCTCCAATCAGCCCCAGCATTTT.

The CDR3 DNA is TGCAGCTGGACTAGAGGGTACAATGAGCAGTTCTTC. Translated: CSWTRGYNEQFF. The V and J genes are TRBV29-1 and TRBJ2-1; 7 nucleotides align to TRBD2. Germline CDR1 SQVTM, CDR2 ANQGSEA. V lost 8 bases, J lost 4 bases, and 5 bases stayed unmatched. The CDR3 consists of 12 residues.

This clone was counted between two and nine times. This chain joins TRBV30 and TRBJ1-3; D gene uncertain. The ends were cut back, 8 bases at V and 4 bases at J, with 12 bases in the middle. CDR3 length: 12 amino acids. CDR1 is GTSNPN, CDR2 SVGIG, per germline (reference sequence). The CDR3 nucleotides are TGTGCCCAGCGTATGTCAGGAAACACCATATATTTT. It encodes CAQRMSGNTIYF.

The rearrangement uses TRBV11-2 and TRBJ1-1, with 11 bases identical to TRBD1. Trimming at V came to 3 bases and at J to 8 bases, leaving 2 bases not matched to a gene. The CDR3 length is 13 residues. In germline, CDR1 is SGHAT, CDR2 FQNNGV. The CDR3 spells CASSLDRGREAFF. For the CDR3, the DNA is TGTGCCAGCAGCTTGGACAGGGGGCGGGAAGCTTTCTTT.

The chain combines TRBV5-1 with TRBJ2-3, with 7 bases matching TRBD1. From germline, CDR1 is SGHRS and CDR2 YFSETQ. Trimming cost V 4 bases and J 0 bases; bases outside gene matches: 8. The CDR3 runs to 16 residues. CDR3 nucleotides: TGCGCCAGCAGCCCTATCGGGACAGCTAGCACAGATACGCAGTATTTT. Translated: CASSPIGTASTDTQYF.

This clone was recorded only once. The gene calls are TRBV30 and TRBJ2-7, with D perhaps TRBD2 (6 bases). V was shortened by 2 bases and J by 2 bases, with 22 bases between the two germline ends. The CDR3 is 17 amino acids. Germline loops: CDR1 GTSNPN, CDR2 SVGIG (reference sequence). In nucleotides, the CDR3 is TGTGCCTGGAGTCCCCCTCCACGGGGAGGATTGCCCTACGAGCAGTACTTC. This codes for CAWSPPPRGGLPYEQYF.